These 18 T cell receptor beta chains were sequenced from one sample in a study of cytomegalovirus exposure and HLA in healthy donors. The PCR contained 60 Vbeta and 13 Jbeta primers. Repertoires were generated with immunoSEQ multiplex PCR, while TCRdb's copy carries only in-frame clones and drops some. The table has 130,000 or so clones, roughly 80% seen once. The sequenced sample was PBMCs. The receptors come from a female donor in good health and CMV-seronegative.

CDR3 loop: CASSRLAGGPYQETQYF. Here the CDR3 DNA reads TGTGCCAGCAGCCGACTAGCGGGGGGCCCATACCAAGAGACCCAGTACTTC. The chain couples TRBV5-5 to TRBJ2-5, with 13 bases fitting TRBD2. V gave up 4 bases and J gave up 0 bases; unmatched junction bases: 6. The germline CDR1 and CDR2 sequences are SGHKS and YYEKEE (reference sequence). The CDR3 has 17 amino acids.

This chain connects TRBV10-2 to TRBJ2-7; 10 bases match TRBD1. CDR3 length: 13 amino acids. From germline, CDR1 is WSHSY and CDR2 SAAADI. The trim removed 4 bases at V and 6 bases at J, leaving 3 bases unmatched. This CDR3 is CASSGTGGREQYF. The CDR3 DNA reads as TGCGCCAGCAGTGGGACAGGGGGGCGCGAGCAGTACTTC.

The genes are TRBV27 and TRBJ1-4, with a possible D match to TRBD1 (6 bases). The CDR3 runs 14 residues. The V gene lost 5 bases and the J gene lost 2 bases, with 9 bases spanning the gap. From germline, CDR1 is MNHEY and CDR2 SMNVEV (reference sequence). Here the CDR3 reads CASSQQGTNEKLFF. DNA for the CDR3: TGTGCCAGCAGTCAACAGGGTACTAATGAAAAACTGTTTTTT.

The table lists this clone with many counts. The rearrangement links TRBV6-1 to TRBJ1-4, with 8 bases that match TRBD1. The CDR3 runs to 14 residues. Trimming cost V 6 bases and J 8 bases; bases outside gene matches: 8. CDR1 is MNHNS and CDR2 is SASEGT in the germline V gene. The CDR3 is CASRAGTGKEKLFF. CDR3 DNA sequence: TGTGCCAGCAGAGCCGGGACAGGAAAGGAAAAACTGTTTTTT.

This chain joins TRBV27 and TRBJ2-3; 11 bases match TRBD2. Germline assignment: CDR1 MNHEY and CDR2 SMNVEV (reference sequence). This CDR3 is 13 amino acids long. V shed 7 bases, J shed 4 bases, and the junction held 1 base outside the gene matches. The CDR3 reads CASTSGRPDTQYF. The DNA for the CDR3 is TGTGCCAGCACTAGCGGGAGGCCAGATACGCAGTATTTT.

Here the CDR3 DNA reads TGCGCCAGCAGCCAAGGTGGGACAGCTCTCTATGGCTACACCTTC. Translation: CASSQGGTALYGYTF. This chain links TRBV4-3 with TRBJ1-2, with 7 bases identical to TRBD1. The CDR3 sequence is 15 residues long. V shed 1 base, J shed 4 bases, and the junction held 6 bases outside the gene matches. CDR1 and CDR2 from the germline V gene are LGHNA and YSLEER.

This clone came up once. This sequence joins TRBV7-2 and TRBJ1-2, with 7 bases aligning to TRBD1. The V gene end was trimmed by 5 bases and the J gene end by 8 bases; junction bases not matched to a gene: 8. The CDR3 covers 13 residues. CDR1 is SGHTA and CDR2 is FQGNSA in the germline V gene. In DNA form, the CDR3 reads TGTGCCAGCAGCCCCAGGGGGATCGTAGGCTACACCTTC. This gives the protein CASSPRGIVGYTF.

The chain carries TRBV7-9 and TRBJ1-5; 8 bases fit TRBD1. Per germline, CDR1 SEHNR and CDR2 FQNEAQ (reference sequence). The CDR3 has 15 amino acids. V gave up 1 base and J gave up 5 bases; unmatched junction bases: 4. The CDR3 nucleotides are TGTGCCAGCAGCTTAGTGGCAGGGGGCGATCAGCCCCAGCATTTT. Amino acids: CASSLVAGGDQPQHF. The complete variable domain, with remaining parts taken from reference TRBV7-9 and TRBJ1-5, reads DTGVSQNPRHKITKRGQNVTFRCDPISEHNRLYWYRQTLGQGPEFLTYFQNEAQLEKSRLLSDRFSAERPKGSFSTLEIQRTEQGDSAMYLCASSLVAGGDQPQHFGDGTRLSIL.

For the CDR3, the DNA is TGCGCCAGCAGCGCGGACAGGGGAGGAGAGACCCAGTACTTC. This translates into CASSADRGGETQYF. The V and J genes are TRBV5-1 and TRBJ2-5, with TRBD1 matching over 9 bases. V shed 4 bases and J 4 bases; nucleotides not matched to a gene: 5. There are 14 residues in the CDR3. Germline V gene sequence: CDR1 SGHRS, CDR2 YFSETQ.

The CDR3 coding sequence is TGTGCCAGCAGTAGGCTAGCGGACTACAATGAGCAGTTCTTC. Its translation: CASSRLADYNEQFF. The chain employs TRBV28 and TRBJ2-1; 7 nucleotides align to TRBD2. The CDR3 runs 14 residues. Germline V gene data show CDR1 as MDHEN and CDR2 as SYDVKM. Trimming at V came to 5 bases and at J to 3 bases, leaving 4 bases not matched to a gene.

The chain links TRBV29-1 to TRBJ2-4; D is perhaps TRBD1 (5 bases). Germline CDR1 reads SQVTM; CDR2 reads ANQGSEA. The CDR3 sequence is 12 residues long. Trimming left V 7 bases short and J 6 bases short, with 13 bases between. The CDR3 sequence is CSAGARTNIQYF. The CDR3 region has the DNA TGCAGCGCTGGGGCCAGGACAAACATTCAGTACTTC.

This chain joins TRBV6-1 and TRBJ1-1; TRBD1 agrees at 7 bases. The CDR3 is 13 residues long. Germline loops: CDR1 MNHNS, CDR2 SASEGT. V shed 5 bases and J 2 bases; nucleotides not matched to a gene: 2. The CDR3 coding sequence is TGTGCCAGCAGTCGAGGGGGCAACACTGAAGCTTTCTTT. Amino acids: CASSRGGNTEAFF.

V is TRBV11-2 and J is TRBJ2-7, with TRBD1 as a possible D gene (6 bases). CDR3 length: 13 amino acids. Deletions cut 3 bases from V and 1 base from J, with 7 bases between. Per the germline V gene, CDR1 is SGHAT and CDR2 is FQNNGV. The DNA of the CDR3 is TGTGCCAGCAGCTTTGGACAGTCCTACGAGCAGTACTTC. This gives the protein CASSFGQSYEQYF.

This rearrangement joins TRBV4-2 to TRBJ2-6, with D perhaps TRBD2 (5 bases). Between the trimmed V and J ends, which lost 0 bases and 7 bases, there was a span of 7 bases. The CDR3 is 14 amino acids. Germline CDR1 and CDR2: LGHNA and YNFKEQ. The CDR3 protein is CASSQDGEANVLTF. The CDR3 coding sequence is TGTGCCAGCAGCCAAGACGGGGAAGCCAACGTCCTGACTTTC.

The chain has TRBV27 and TRBJ2-1; 8 bases map to TRBD2. V was pared by 5 bases and J by 4 bases, with 7 bases of the junction left unmatched. Germline V gives CDR1 MNHEY, CDR2 SMNVEV (reference sequence). The CDR3 has 15 residues. CDR3 DNA: TGTGCCAGCAGTCTCCGACTAGCGAAATACAATGAGCAGTTCTTC. Translation gives CASSLRLAKYNEQFF.

This chain uses TRBV9 with TRBJ1-1, with D uncertain. From germline, CDR1 is SGDLS and CDR2 YYNGEE. V lost 0 bases and J lost 0, with 15 bases in between. This CDR3 is built from 17 residues. The CDR3 region has the DNA TGTGCCAGCAGCGTAGTACCCCAACAGACCATGAACACTGAAGCTTTCTTT. Residues: CASSVVPQQTMNTEAFF. The whole variable domain, remainder taken from reference TRBV9 and TRBJ1-1, is DSGVTQTPKHLITATGQRVTLRCSPRSGDLSVYWYQQSLDQGLQFLIQYYNGEERAKGNILERFSAQQFPDLHSELNLSSLELGDSALYFCASSVVPQQTMNTEAFFGQGTRLTVV.

The J gene is TRBJ1-3, the V gene TRBV9, with D possibly TRBD1 on 6 matching bases. Trimming cost V 4 bases and J 4 bases, with 12 bases left between them. The CDR3 has 14 residues. From germline, CDR1 is SGDLS and CDR2 YYNGEE. The DNA for the CDR3 is TGTGCCAGCAGCACCGGGACAAAAGGAAACACCATATATTTT. Its translation: CASSTGTKGNTIYF.

This clone was detected only a few times. This chain connects TRBV5-1 to TRBJ2-5, with a weak D call TRBD2 (5 bases). The DNA end lines up better with TRBJ2-7; the J call may be wrong. This CDR3 comprises 12 residues. Germline CDR1 SGHRS, CDR2 YFSETQ. The CDR3 DNA is TGCGCCAGCAGCCTGGTCGGGGTCGAGCAGTACTTC. Amino acid sequence: CASSLVGVEQYF.